Listed here are 3 T cell receptor beta chains from one sample, sequenced in a study of molecular identifiers for immune sequencing clone quantification. TCRdb independently ran MiXCR on the PCR reads; one entry per CDR3 protein. The sample yields approximately 630,000 distinct CDR3 sequences, roughly 27% seen once. The specimen was naive CD8+ T cells from blood, with Jurkat cell RNA spiked in. The subset is: FACS-sorted CD8+CD4-CCR7+CD45RA+ naive T cells. All receptors derive from a human donor in good health. Some libraries in this study had Jurkat cell RNA spiked in.

This clonotype was picked up many times. The chain has TRBV5-1 and TRBJ2-7, with D perhaps matching TRBD1 or TRBD2 (6 bases each). The CDR3 has 15 residues. Between the trimmed V and J ends, which lost 0 bases and 3 bases, there was a span of 13 bases. CDR1 and CDR2 from the germline V gene are SGHRS and YFSETQ. The CDR3 coding sequence is TGCGCCAGCAGCTTGGACGAGGGGGGAGGCTACGAGCAGTACTTC. It yields the protein CASSLDEGGGYEQYF.

A word on this clonotype: This clone may be a read error of a much larger clone one base away. DNA of the CDR3: TGTTCCAGCGGTCTGGGCCCTACTGCCGAGCAGTACTTC. It translates to CSSGLGPTAEQYF. V is TRBV13 and J is TRBJ2-7, with D possibly being TRBD2 (5 bases). The CDR3 spans 13 residues. Germline CDR1 and CDR2: PRHDT and FYEKMQ (reference sequence).

This clonotype was counted between two and nine times. The chain is built from TRBV19 and TRBJ1-5; 8 bases line up with TRBD1. The CDR3 runs 15 residues. The germline V gene encodes CDR1 LNHDA and CDR2 SQIVND (reference sequence). Trimming took 5 bases from V and 15 from J; bases not matched to a gene: 18. CDR3 sequence reads: CASSGMGRGPSERHF. CDR3 bases: TGTGCCAGTAGTGGAATGGGCAGGGGGCCAAGTGAGAGGCATTTT. The full variable domain, its missing parts supplied by reference TRBV19 and TRBJ1-5, is DGGITQSPKYLFRKEGQNVTLSCEQNLNHDAMYWYRQDPGQGLRLIYYSQIVNDFQKGDIAEGYSVSREKKESFPLTVTSAQKNPTAFYLCASSGMGRGPSERHFGDGTRLSIL.